The clone carrying this T cell receptor beta chain has just one count. TCR beta was sequenced from blood CD8+ and CD4+ T cells. The CD8+ and CD4+ T cells were negatively isolated, with the TEMRA cells enriched by FACS. The sample comes from a study of CD8 T cells in Susac syndrome. The authors reverse transcribed roughly 0.5 to 1 ug RNA with random hexamers. An immunoSEQ multiplex PCR generated amplified TCR beta CDR3 products spanning 54 Vbeta and 13 Jbeta. TCRdb re-analysed the immunoSEQ multiplex PCR reads in MiXCR, keeping a single row per CDR3 protein. The data show tens of thousands of distinct CDR3 sequences, roughly 94% seen once. In germline, CDR1 is MGHRA, CDR2 YSYEKL. Trimming removed 0 bases at V and 5 bases at J, with 10 bases between. CDR3 length: 14 amino acids.

The rearrangement links TRBV4-1 to TRBJ2-5; either TRBD1 or TRBD2 may fit D (5 bases each). This receptor was identified in a human donor with Susac syndrome. Material: CD4+ T cells from PBMCs. Here the CDR3 reads CASSQERGRETQYF. CDR3 DNA: TGCGCCAGCAGCCAAGAACGGGGCCGCGAGACCCAGTACTTC.